This TCR beta chain appears in the sequencing data of a study of T cells in Graves' hyperthyroidism and ophthalmopathy. The table lists this clonotype with many counts. Amplification of TCR beta CDR3 regions was performed using RNA transcripts as template. The primer set for the first-round RT-PCR of the TCR CDR3 was HTBI. TCRdb used MiXCR to reprocess the multiplex PCR reads, holding one entry per CDR3 protein. The profile shows fewer than 350,000 distinct CDR3 sequences, about 13% of them singletons. The study enrolled patients aged 18 to 65 with newly diagnosed hyperthyroidism of under 2 months' duration. With 7 bases clipped from V and 5 bases from J, the junction kept 10 bases outside the gene matches. The CDR3 length is 15 residues. CDR1 is SNHLY and CDR2 is FYNNEI in the germline V gene.

Sequenced sample: blood. V gene TRBV2 combines with J gene TRBJ2-1; 8 bases match TRBD2. This receptor was taken from a woman aged 40 to 50 with Graves' hyperthyroidism. The CDR3 coding sequence is TGTGCCAGCATTACGGCGGGAGGCACCAACAATGAGCAGTTCTTC. Its translation is CASITAGGTNNEQFF.